This T cell receptor (beta chain) stems from a study of blood T cell repertoires in COVID-19. In the study overall: Spain, Italy and the United States supplied samples that represented acute and convalescent COVID-19. Sources were T cells, B-cell-depleted T cells, or PBMCs; the material itself was cDNA or gDNA.

How the authors handled the data: Amplification with reference gene primers provided the estimates of nucleated cell counts. Assay: immunoSEQ multiplex PCR; the TCRdb copy retains only in-frame clones and omits some. The V and J calls and the clone size are those of that table, but D and trimming were determined from the DNA. This sample has 310,000 or so clones, with roughly 86% found just once. A word on this clone: Additional DNA sequences in this sample encode the identical CDR3.

V lost 1 base to trimming and J lost 4 bases, with 5 bases between them. This CDR3 has 13 amino acids. Germline V gene data show CDR1 as LNHDA and CDR2 as SQIVND (reference sequence). This receptor was obtained from a woman under 40 who had recovered from COVID-19. The sample taken for sequencing was peripheral blood. The rearrangement links TRBV19 to TRBJ2-1; D is unresolved. The DNA for the CDR3 is TGTGCCAGTAGTATAGGACTTTACAATGAGCAGTTCTTC. Its protein product is CASSIGLYNEQFF.